This TCR beta chain came from a study of blood T cell repertoires in COVID-19. About the study: Sites in the United States, Italy and Spain provided acute and convalescent COVID-19 samples.

Participants, about 18 to 90 years old, spanned around 25 US areas. Which cohort a participant joined came from the clinical history participants gave. Per the original methods: Reference gene primer amplification in the assay estimated nucleated cell counts. The repertoire was sequenced with immunoSEQ multiplex PCR; TCRdb's copy has only in-frame clones and lacks some. V and J calls and clone size follow that table, whereas D and trimming were derived from the DNA. The data hold a few hundred thousand clones, with roughly 89% observed a single time. Per germline, CDR1 SGHNT and CDR2 YYREEE (reference sequence). V was pared by 5 bases and J by 0 bases, with 12 bases between. This CDR3 spans 14 amino acids.

The gene calls are TRBV5-4 and TRBJ2-7; D not certain. Sequencing input: PBMCs or T cells enriched from blood (not recorded which). This receptor was taken from a man aged 25-45 years who had been exposed to COVID-19. This CDR3 is CASREDLSSYEQYF. CDR3 nucleotide sequence: TGTGCCAGCAGGGAAGACTTGAGCTCCTACGAGCAGTACTTC.